This TCR beta chain was observed in a study of blood T cell repertoires in COVID-19. Study-wide context: The United States, Italy and Spain were the sources of the acute and convalescent COVID-19 samples.

This study enrolled people aged roughly 18 to 90 from roughly 24 US geographic areas. Membership in each cohort depended on participant-reported clinical history. Per the study methods: How many nucleated cells were present was estimated from reference gene primer amplification. The protocol was immunoSEQ multiplex PCR, while the TCRdb copy is restricted to in-frame clones and leaves out a portion. V, J and clone size are those of that table, while D and trimming were read from the DNA. The sample lists fewer than 250,000 clones, about 87% occurring once. V gave up 2 bases and J gave up 8 bases, with 12 bases separating them. The CDR3 extends over 13 amino acids. Per the germline V gene, CDR1 is MNHEY and CDR2 is SVGEGT.

Sample: PBMCs or T cells enriched from blood (not recorded which). The chain couples TRBV6-2 or TRBV6-3 to TRBJ1-2, with D possibly TRBD1 on 6 matching bases. This TCR came from a woman in her twenties or thirties with acute COVID-19. CDR3: CASSYEDRRGYTF. Here the CDR3 DNA reads TGTGCCAGCAGTTACGAGGACAGACGGGGCTACACCTTC.